The next 5 T cell receptor beta chains were all read from a single sample in a study of blood T cells in healthy people across ages. Sample-barcoded 5' priming and a J-beta primer mix drove a second PCR of roughly 6 to 12 cycles. One entry per CDR3 protein, called by TCRdb with MiXCR from the 5' RACE reads. The repertoire holds about 1.4 million distinct CDR3 sequences, with roughly 60% as singletons. The sample comprised blood. These receptors all stem from a man between 18 and 35 years old in good health.

V gene TRBV5-1 combines with J gene TRBJ1-1; D unresolved. CDR1 is SGHRS, CDR2 YFSETQ, per germline. The CDR3 length is 12 residues. V shed 4 bases and J shed 2 bases, with 6 bases lying between them. DNA for the CDR3: TGCGCCAGCAGCATGATCAACACTGAAGCTTTCTTT. Residues: CASSMINTEAFF.

V usage is TRBV4-1 and J usage is TRBJ2-1; D is ambiguous. This CDR3 region has 15 residues. Trimming removed 2 bases from V and 5 bases from J, with 13 bases in between. The V gene's germline CDR1 is MGHRA and CDR2 YSYEKL. CDR3 sequence: CASSQTGRANNEQFF. CDR3 bases: TGCGCCAGCAGCCAAACCGGACGAGCCAACAATGAGCAGTTCTTC.

The chain joins TRBV6-2 or TRBV6-3 to TRBJ1-3, with TRBD1 identical over 8 bases. The germline CDR1 and CDR2 sequences are MNHEY and SVGEGT. CDR3 length equals 14 residues. J gave up 5 bases and V 4 bases, and 4 bases lay outside the gene matches. CDR3 protein: CASSWTGMRNTIYF. Written as DNA, the CDR3 is TGTGCCAGCAGTTGGACAGGGATGCGAAACACCATATATTTT.

This chain links TRBV7-2 with TRBJ2-5; tentative D call: TRBD2 (5 bases). The CDR3 is 15 residues long. The V gene's germline CDR1 is SGHTA and CDR2 FQGNSA. V was clipped by 3 bases and J by 4 bases, with 15 bases between them. CDR3 nucleotides: TGTGCCAGCAGCTTTGTAGGAGGAATGGGAGAGACCCAGTACTTC. Its protein is CASSFVGGMGETQYF. Supplemented by reference TRBV7-2 and TRBJ2-5, the full variable domain reads GAGVSQSPSNKVTEKGKDVELRCDPISGHTALYWYRQSLGQGLEFLIYFQGNSAPDKSGLPSDRFSAERTGGSVSTLTIQRTQQEDSAVYLCASSFVGGMGETQYFGPGTRLLVL.

About this clonotype: The junction and the germline gene differ at one end; a read error may be behind it. The chain recombines TRBV7-7 with TRBJ2-3; no clear D. CDR1 and CDR2 (germline): SSHAT, FNYEAQ (reference sequence). The CDR3 length is 15 residues. This chain's CDR3 is CASSLNGLRTDTQYF. The DNA of the CDR3 is TGTGCTAGCAGCTTGAACGGATTGAGAACAGATACGCAGTATTTT.